These 15 T cell receptor beta chains were sequenced from one sample in a study of blood T cell repertoires in COVID-19. Here immunoSEQ multiplex PCR was the method, and the copy in TCRdb shows in-frame clones only, minus some. The data contain approximately 120,000 clones, around 80% of them singletons. Sequenced sample: peripheral blood. The receptors come from a woman aged 80 or older with active or convalescent COVID-19.

CDR3 coding DNA: TGTGCCAGCAGTGACACACAGGGCTTCGGCTACACCTTC. It codes for CASSDTQGFGYTF. The V gene is TRBV6-4, the J gene TRBJ1-2; D is perhaps TRBD1 (6 bases). The CDR3 sequence is 13 residues long. V was trimmed by 2 bases and J by 8 bases, leaving 12 bases between them. Per germline, CDR1 MRHNA and CDR2 SNTAGT.

This clone has only one observation. This chain connects TRBV5-4 to TRBJ1-3; perhaps TRBD1 as D (6 bases). V lost 6 bases and J lost 1, with 14 bases in between. Germline CDR1 SGHNT, CDR2 YYREEE (reference sequence). The CDR3 runs to 15 residues. The CDR3, as DNA: TGTGCCAGCACCCCACAGGGTGTTTCTGGAAACACCATATATTTT. Amino acids: CASTPQGVSGNTIYF.

The table lists this clone with a count of one. This sequence joins TRBV6-5 and TRBJ2-3; maybe TRBD1 (5 bases). Trimming cost V 8 bases and J 3 bases, with 18 bases left between them. The CDR3 contains 15 residues. Germline lookup yields CDR1 MNHEY and CDR2 SVGAGI. The CDR3 here is CASGWSSPGTDTQYF. CDR3 in DNA: TGTGCCAGCGGTTGGAGCTCCCCAGGGACAGATACGCAGTATTTT.

The chain combines TRBV12-3 or TRBV12-4 with TRBJ2-1; 7 bases match TRBD2. Unmatched junction bases numbered 6, after V lost 6 bases and J lost 7 bases. CDR3 size: 13 residues. CDR3 protein: CASRPWEGNEQFF. As DNA, the CDR3 is TGTGCCAGCAGACCCTGGGAGGGAAATGAGCAGTTCTTC.

The chain joins TRBV9 to TRBJ2-3; 9 bases map to TRBD2. From germline, CDR1 is SGDLS and CDR2 YYNGEE. The length of the CDR3 is 17 residues. Trimming cost V 3 bases and J 0 bases; bases outside gene matches: 8. The CDR3 nucleotides are TGTGCCAGCAGCGCTGGAGGGGGGACTAGCAGCACAGATACGCAGTATTTT. This encodes CASSAGGGTSSTDTQYF.

This chain links TRBV7-3 with TRBJ2-7; TRBD1 agrees at 8 bases. CDR1 and CDR2 (germline): SGHTA, FQGTGA. The CDR3 totals 14 residues. After removal of 5 bases from V and 4 bases from J, the junction contained 7 bases not matched to a gene. The DNA for the CDR3 is TGTGCCAGCAGCCCGGGACAGGAAAGGTACGAGCAGTACTTC. Its protein product is CASSPGQERYEQYF.

The chain carries TRBV20-1 and TRBJ1-1; D uncertain. The germline V gene encodes CDR1 DFQATT and CDR2 SNEGSKA (reference sequence). The CDR3 spans 13 residues. Trimming stripped 3 bases from V and 0 bases from J, with 8 bases between. The CDR3 bases are TGCAGTGCTAGTCAAAGCATGAACACTGAAGCTTTCTTT. This translates into CSASQSMNTEAFF.

The chain couples TRBV24-1 to TRBJ1-5; 9 bases are a match to TRBD1. The V gene's germline CDR1 is KGHDR and CDR2 SFDVKD. Trimming removed 6 bases from V and 3 bases from J; junction bases left unmatched: 5. CDR3 length equals 15 residues. The chain's CDR3 is CATSPGTGNNQPQHF. The CDR3 nucleotides read TGTGCCACCAGTCCCGGGACAGGGAACAATCAGCCCCAGCATTTT.

The gene calls are TRBV11-3 and TRBJ2-7; 8 bases agree with TRBD1. There are 15 residues in the CDR3. The germline CDR1 and CDR2 sequences are SGHNT and YENEEA. J gave up 2 bases and V 5 bases, and 8 bases lay outside the gene matches. The CDR3 loop is CASSPGTGKTYEQYF. In DNA, the CDR3 is TGTGCCAGCAGCCCCGGGACAGGAAAAACCTACGAGCAGTACTTC.

The V gene is TRBV13, the J gene TRBJ2-7, with 10 bases identical to TRBD2. The V gene's germline CDR1 is PRHDT and CDR2 FYEKMQ (reference sequence). The CDR3 runs 13 residues. With V trimmed by 5 bases and J by 6 bases, 4 bases remained unmatched. The CDR3 DNA reads TGTGCCAGCAGCGGGGGACTAGCGCGCGAGCAGTACTTC. As protein: CASSGGLAREQYF.

The V call is TRBV5-8, the J call TRBJ2-6, with D unresolved. V gave up 2 bases and J gave up 0 bases, with 15 bases separating them. In germline, CDR1 is SGHTS, CDR2 YDEGEE. The CDR3 is 18 amino acids. The CDR3, as DNA: TGTGCCAGCAGCTTATGGCTAGACCAGTTCTCTGGGGCCAACGTCCTGACTTTC. It encodes CASSLWLDQFSGANVLTF.

The V and J genes are TRBV9 and TRBJ2-1, with a weak D call TRBD2 (7 bases). Germline CDR1 reads SGDLS; CDR2 reads YYNGEE. CDR3 length: 16 residues. V was shortened by 7 bases and J by 7 bases, with 24 bases between the two germline ends. CDR3 nucleotide sequence: TGTGCCAGCCGTCGTGAGGGGGGCGGGAGATGGAATGAGCAGTTCTTC. Residues: CASRREGGGRWNEQFF.

The gene calls are TRBV10-3 and TRBJ1-4; no firm D call. The CDR3 consists of 15 residues. The germline gives CDR1 ENHRY, CDR2 SYGVKD. V lost 4 bases to trimming and J lost 0 bases, with 9 bases between them. The CDR3 DNA reads as TGTGCCATCAGTGTGGGCCGTGCAACTAATGAAAAACTGTTTTTT. Its translation: CAISVGRATNEKLFF.

The chain combines TRBV11-2 with TRBJ2-7; TRBD1 aligns across 9 bases. Germline V gene data show CDR1 as SGHAT and CDR2 as FQNNGV. V lost 3 bases and J lost 3; bases outside the gene matches: 6. This CDR3 is built from 15 residues. CDR3 residues: CASSLGTGPIYEQYF. For the CDR3, the DNA is TGTGCCAGCAGCTTGGGGACAGGGCCCATCTACGAGCAGTACTTC. Based on the CDR3 plus reference TRBV11-2 and TRBJ2-7, the full variable domain is EAGVAQSPRYKIIEKRQSVAFWCNPISGHATLYWYQQILGQGPKLLIQFQNNGVVDDSQLPKDRFSAERLKGVDSTLKIQPAKLEDSAVYLCASSLGTGPIYEQYFGPGTRLTVT.

This clone has more than one count but fewer than ten. The chain has TRBV2 and TRBJ2-7; D is uncertain. The germline V gene encodes CDR1 SNHLY and CDR2 FYNNEI. There are 11 residues in the CDR3. V dropped 6 bases and J dropped 2 bases, with 5 bases sitting between them. Written as DNA, the CDR3 is TGTGCCAGCAGGGCTGCCTACGAGCAGTACTTC. Translating gives CASRAAYEQYF.